The TCR beta chain under discussion was sequenced for a study of cytomegalovirus exposure and HLA in healthy donors. Study-level findings and limits: The classifier reportedly diagnosed cytomegalovirus status with high specificity and sensitivity. The authors listed approximately 160 TCR beta chains as cytomegalovirus-associated.

Donors were drawn from the approximately 120-subject validation cohort, separate from the roughly 700-subject first cohort. In germline, CDR1 is KGHSH, CDR2 LQKENI. The CDR3 is 19 residues long. V was pared by 1 base and J by 2 bases, with 14 bases of the junction left unmatched. As concerns this clone: Its antigen is currently unknown.

Profiling relied on immunoSEQ multiplex PCR, and the TCRdb table lists in-frame clones only, not all of them. The table shows some 200,000 clones, with 75% to 95% occurring only once. Source material: PBMCs. The clonotype originates from a young woman in good health and CMV-seronegative. The rearrangement joins TRBV18 to TRBJ1-5, with 7 bases lining up with TRBD1. This CDR3 reads CASSPRPSPAGTGNQPQHF. As DNA, the CDR3 is TGTGCCAGCTCACCACGACCCAGTCCGGCAGGGACAGGCAATCAGCCCCAGCATTTT.